This record concerns one TCR beta chain sequence. Its target is unknown. Germline V gene lookup returns CDR1 SGHDT and CDR2 YYEEEE. The CDR3 spans 14 residues. This sample was included in a study of blood T cells in healthy people across ages. Across the study: Roughly one uniquely barcoded beta molecule per two T cells was captured. General observations from the study: The fall in TCR beta diversity per million T cells was roughly linear with age.

A second about 7 to 11 cycle PCR used barcoded and J-beta primers. TCRdb re-called the 5' RACE reads through MiXCR, storing one row per CDR3 protein. The sample includes 800,000 or so distinct CDR3 sequences, 62% of them seen just once. The amount of total RNA extracted per sample was at least 5.5 micrograms. Sample: blood. This TCR derives from a man aged 25-40 years in good health. The chain joins TRBV5-6 to TRBJ2-4, with TRBD1 matching 7 bases. The assigned J gene may be wrong: the sequence end matches TRBJ2-7 better. The CDR3 nucleotides read TGTGCCAGCAGCTTGGTCGACAGGGAGAACGAGCAGTACTTC. This codes for CASSLVDRENEQYF.